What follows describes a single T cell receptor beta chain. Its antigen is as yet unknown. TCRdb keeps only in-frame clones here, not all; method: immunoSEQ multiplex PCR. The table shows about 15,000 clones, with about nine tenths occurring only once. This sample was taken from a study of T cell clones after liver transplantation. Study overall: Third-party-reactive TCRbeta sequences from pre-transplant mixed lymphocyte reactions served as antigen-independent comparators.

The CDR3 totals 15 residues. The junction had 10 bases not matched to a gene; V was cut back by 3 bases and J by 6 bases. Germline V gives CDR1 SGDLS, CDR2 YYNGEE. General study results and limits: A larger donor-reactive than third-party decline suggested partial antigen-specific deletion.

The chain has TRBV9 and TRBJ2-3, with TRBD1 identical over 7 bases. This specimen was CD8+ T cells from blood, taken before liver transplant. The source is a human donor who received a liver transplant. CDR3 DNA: TGTGCCAGCAGCGGCGACAGGGTTTCCTGGGATACGCAGTATTTT. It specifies CASSGDRVSWDTQYF. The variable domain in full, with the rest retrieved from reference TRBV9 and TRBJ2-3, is DSGVTQTPKHLITATGQRVTLRCSPRSGDLSVYWYQQSLDQGLQFLIQYYNGEERAKGNILERFSAQQFPDLHSELNLSSLELGDSALYFCASSGDRVSWDTQYFGPGTRLTVL.